These 10 T cell receptor beta chains were sequenced from one sample in a study of blood T cell repertoires in COVID-19. Using immunoSEQ multiplex PCR, the repertoire was profiled, and TCRdb retains in-frame clones only, with some absent. The sample has a few hundred thousand clones, approximately 90% seen once. The sample taken for sequencing was PBMCs or T cells enriched from blood (not recorded which). These receptors all come from a man aged 25 to 40 who had recovered from COVID-19.

The V and J genes are TRBV6-2 or TRBV6-3 and TRBJ1-1, with TRBD1 identical over 7 bases. The length of the CDR3 is 15 residues. Germline V lookup: CDR1 MNHEY, CDR2 SVGEGT. V was pared by 0 bases and J by 7 bases, with 8 bases of the junction left unmatched. CDR3 DNA: TGTGCCAGCAGTTACTCGCGACAGGGTAAGGTTGAAGCTTTCTTT. The encoded protein is CASSYSRQGKVEAFF.

This clone was picked up one time. The chain recombines TRBV10-3 with TRBJ1-2; D is possibly TRBD1 (6 bases). The CDR3 contains 15 residues. Trimming pared 3 bases from V and 5 bases from J, leaving 16 bases between. Germline V gene sequence: CDR1 ENHRY, CDR2 SYGVKD. The CDR3 DNA reads as TGTGCCATCAGTGATAAGGGGGGGCGACTTTATGGCTACACCTTC. Translating gives CAISDKGGRLYGYTF.

The rearrangement joins TRBV5-1 to TRBJ2-1; D is unclear. There are 13 residues in the CDR3. Germline loops: CDR1 SGHRS, CDR2 YFSETQ. Between the trimmed V and J ends, which lost 1 base and 6 bases, there was a span of 8 bases. CDR3 coding DNA: TGCGCCAGCAGCTTGTCTATGATCAATGAGCAGTTCTTC. Amino acid sequence: CASSLSMINEQFF.

In DNA, the CDR3 is TGTGCCACCAGCAGACCGACAGGTAGCAATCAGCCCCAGCATTTT. Protein: CATSRPTGSNQPQHF. The genes are TRBV15 and TRBJ1-5, with a possible D match to TRBD1 (6 bases). V was pared by 2 bases and J by 0 bases, with 8 bases between. CDR1 is LNHNV and CDR2 is YYDKDF in the germline V gene (reference sequence). The CDR3 is 15 amino acids.

V is TRBV7-9 and J is TRBJ1-1, with a weak D call TRBD1 (5 bases). The V and J ends lost 7 bases and 3 bases respectively, with 6 bases between them. The CDR3 has 11 amino acids. Looked up from germline, CDR1 is SEHNR and CDR2 is FQNEAQ (reference sequence). The CDR3: CASKGDTEAFF. CDR3 bases: TGTGCCAGCAAAGGGGACACTGAAGCTTTCTTT.

This clone has only one observation. The chain joins TRBV18 to TRBJ2-3; weak D call: TRBD2 (6 bases). The V gene lost 3 bases and the J gene lost 5 bases, with 18 bases spanning the gap. CDR1 is KGHSH, CDR2 LQKENI, per germline. The CDR3 length is 16 residues. The CDR3 protein is CASSPGLAAGQDTQYF. DNA for the CDR3: TGTGCCAGCTCACCGGGTTTAGCGGCAGGGCAAGATACGCAGTATTTT.

This sequence joins TRBV12-3 or TRBV12-4 and TRBJ1-1, with D uncertain. The ends were cut back, 5 bases at V and 1 base at J, with 8 bases in the middle. There are 13 residues in the CDR3. CDR3: CASSPQKNTEAFF. CDR3 bases: TGTGCCAGCAGTCCACAGAAGAACACTGAAGCTTTCTTT.

On this clone itself: The same CDR3 is also encoded by other DNA sequences in this sample. This chain uses TRBV9 with TRBJ2-7; 12 bases map to TRBD1. The CDR3 runs to 15 residues. The ends lost 0 bases at V and 4 bases at J; junction bases unmatched: 2. Germline values: CDR1 SGDLS, CDR2 YYNGEE. CDR3 amino acids: CASSVGDRGRYEQYF. The CDR3 DNA follows: TGTGCCAGCAGCGTAGGGGACAGGGGGCGTTACGAGCAGTACTTC.

J is TRBJ1-6 and V is TRBV19, with TRBD1 matching 7 bases. V lost 10 bases and J lost 9; bases outside the gene matches: 9. Germline V gene lookup returns CDR1 LNHDA and CDR2 SQIVND (reference sequence). CDR3 size: 13 residues. As DNA, the CDR3 is TGTGCCACCCGACAGGGCGAAGGTTCACCCCTCCACTTT. Encoded protein: CATRQGEGSPLHF. The full variable domain, with the rest looked up from reference TRBV19 and TRBJ1-6, is DGGITQSPKYLFRKEGQNVTLSCEQNLNHDAMYWYRQDPGQGLRLIYYSQIVNDFQKGDIAEGYSVSREKKESFPLTVTSAQKNPTAFYLCATRQGEGSPLHFGNGTRLTVT.

The chain couples TRBV7-2 to TRBJ1-3, with D possibly TRBD1 on 6 matching bases. The CDR3 sequence is 16 residues long. The germline gives CDR1 SGHTA, CDR2 FQGNSA. Between the trimmed V and J ends, which lost 1 base and 2 bases, there was a span of 12 bases. The CDR3 bases are TGTGCCAGCAGCTTAGAATTAAGGGGGACTGGAAACACCATATATTTT. Translating gives CASSLELRGTGNTIYF.